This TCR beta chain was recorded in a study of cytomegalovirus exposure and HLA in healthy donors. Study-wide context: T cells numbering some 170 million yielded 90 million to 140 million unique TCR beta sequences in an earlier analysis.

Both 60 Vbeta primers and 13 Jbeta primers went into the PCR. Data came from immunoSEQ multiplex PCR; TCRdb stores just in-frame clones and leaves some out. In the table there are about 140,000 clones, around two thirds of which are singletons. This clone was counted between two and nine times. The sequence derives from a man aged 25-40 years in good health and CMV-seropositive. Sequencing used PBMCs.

This CDR3 is CASSSPGNSYGYTF. The DNA for the CDR3 is TGTGCCAGCAGCTCCCCAGGGAATTCCTATGGCTACACCTTC. This rearrangement joins TRBV7-9 to TRBJ1-2; D may be TRBD1 (5 bases). The CDR3 runs to 14 residues. Trimming took 4 bases from V and 4 from J, leaving 13 bases between them. In germline, CDR1 is SEHNR, CDR2 FQNEAQ (reference sequence).